The 28 T cell receptor beta chains below come from one sample, sequenced in a study of cytomegalovirus exposure and HLA in healthy donors. Use of 60 Vbeta and 13 Jbeta primers characterized the PCR. Measured with immunoSEQ multiplex PCR; TCRdb has only the in-frame clones, and not every one. The data contain some 200,000 clones, more than 65% of them singletons. Material: PBMCs. The receptors originated from a girl aged 5 to 17 in good health and CMV-seropositive.

This sequence joins TRBV10-1 and TRBJ2-1, with 15 bases lining up with TRBD2. CDR1 and CDR2 (germline): WNHNN, SYGVQD (reference sequence). V gave up 6 bases and J gave up 9 bases; unmatched junction bases: 21. The CDR3 loop spans 20 amino acids. The CDR3 bases are TGCGCCAGCAGCCATCCTTTCGAGGTAGGACTAGCGGGGGGGCAGGGTGAGCAGTTCTTC. Protein: CASSHPFEVGLAGGQGEQFF.

The rearrangement uses TRBV25-1 and TRBJ2-3, with 7 nucleotides matching TRBD1. The CDR3 is 14 amino acids. The V segment lost 1 base and the J segment 10 bases; nucleotides outside the gene matches: 8. Looked up from germline, CDR1 is MGHDK and CDR2 is SYGVNS. CDR3 sequence (DNA): TGTGCCAGCAGTGAATCCCTGGCTCAGGGGGCGCAGTATTTT. It translates to CASSESLAQGAQYF.

V usage is TRBV27 and J usage is TRBJ1-2, with D unclear. Germline V gives CDR1 MNHEY, CDR2 SMNVEV (reference sequence). This CDR3 has 13 residues. Deletions cut 4 bases from V and 7 bases from J, with 13 bases between. CDR3 DNA: TGTGCCAGCAGTTACCCAAACAGTGTTGGCTACACCTTC. This sequence encodes CASSYPNSVGYTF.

CDR3 loop: CAISDSGGRETQYF. CDR3 sequence (DNA): TGTGCCATCAGTGATAGCGGGGGGCGAGAGACCCAGTACTTC. The chain combines TRBV10-3 with TRBJ2-5; 10 bases align to TRBD2. Germline V gives CDR1 ENHRY, CDR2 SYGVKD. The junction had 2 bases not matched to a gene; V was cut back by 3 bases and J by 4 bases. The CDR3 loop spans 14 amino acids.

This chain connects TRBV7-2 to TRBJ2-7, with D possibly matching TRBD2 (6 bases). The CDR3 is made up of 13 amino acids. V gave up 4 bases and J gave up 2 bases, with 9 bases separating them. Germline assignment: CDR1 SGHTA and CDR2 FQGNSA. CDR3 coding DNA: TGTGCCAGCAGCTGGGGACTGACCTACGAGCAGTACTTC. Protein product: CASSWGLTYEQYF. Variable domain in full (rest from reference TRBV7-2 and TRBJ2-7): GAGVSQSPSNKVTEKGKDVELRCDPISGHTALYWYRQSLGQGLEFLIYFQGNSAPDKSGLPSDRFSAERTGGSVSTLTIQRTQQEDSAVYLCASSWGLTYEQYFGPGTRLTVT.

This chain links TRBV9 with TRBJ2-1; TRBD2 aligns across 11 bases. After removal of 4 bases from V and 9 bases from J, the junction contained 9 bases not matched to a gene. The CDR3 length is 15 residues. Looked up from germline, CDR1 is SGDLS and CDR2 is YYNGEE. CDR3: CASSIYSGGAVEQFF. The CDR3 DNA follows: TGTGCCAGCAGCATCTATAGCGGGGGGGCGGTTGAGCAGTTCTTC.

The rearrangement links TRBV5-4 to TRBJ1-4, with D possibly being TRBD1 (5 bases). CDR3 length: 13 amino acids. V was trimmed by 6 bases and J by 0 bases, leaving 6 bases between them. Germline loops: CDR1 SGHNT, CDR2 YYREEE (reference sequence). CDR3 sequence reads: CASKGATNEKLFF. The CDR3 region has the DNA TGTGCCAGCAAAGGGGCAACTAATGAAAAACTGTTTTTT.

V and J are TRBV5-4 and TRBJ2-7; D unclear. Germline V gives CDR1 SGHNT, CDR2 YYREEE (reference sequence). The V end lost 4 bases, the J end lost 6 bases, and 14 bases lay between the germline ends. The CDR3 spans 13 residues. DNA of the CDR3: TGTGCCAGCAGCCAACAGATCTCAAGCGAGCAGTACTTC. This translates into CASSQQISSEQYF. The whole variable domain, remainder taken from reference TRBV5-4 and TRBJ2-7, is ETGVTQSPTHLIKTRGQQVTLRCSSQSGHNTVSWYQQALGQGPQFIFQYYREEENGRGNFPPRFSGLQFPNYSSELNVNALELDDSALYLCASSQQISSEQYFGPGTRLTVT.

The genes are TRBV5-1 and TRBJ1-5, with a weak D call TRBD1 (5 bases). CDR1 SGHRS and CDR2 YFSETQ come from the germline V gene. This CDR3 region has 14 residues. The V gene lost 1 base and the J gene lost 5 bases, with 10 bases spanning the gap. CDR3: CASSLWGGDQPQHF. The CDR3 bases are TGCGCCAGCAGCTTGTGGGGAGGGGATCAGCCCCAGCATTTT.

This clone was seen a handful of times. The rearrangement joins TRBV5-1 to TRBJ2-7; 7 positions agree with TRBD1. This CDR3 is built from 14 residues. The germline gives CDR1 SGHRS, CDR2 YFSETQ. Trimming at V came to 0 bases and at J to 2 bases, leaving 2 bases not matched to a gene. The CDR3 sequence: CASSLAGTAYEQYF. In nucleotides, the CDR3 is TGCGCCAGCAGCTTGGCCGGGACAGCCTACGAGCAGTACTTC.

The chain couples TRBV7-9 to TRBJ2-1; unclear D gene. The germline CDR1 and CDR2 sequences are SEHNR and FQNEAQ (reference sequence). Trimming took 3 bases from V and 8 from J, leaving 8 bases between them. This CDR3 is built from 12 residues. For the CDR3, the DNA is TGTGCCAGCAGCTTCGTGGGCCATGAGCAGTTCTTC. It is translated as CASSFVGHEQFF.

A few counts support this clone. The chain combines TRBV20-1 with TRBJ1-1, with D perhaps TRBD1 (5 bases). Trimming left V 6 bases short and J 3 bases short, with 8 bases between. Per the germline V gene, CDR1 is DFQATT and CDR2 is SNEGSKA (reference sequence). The CDR3 runs to 11 residues. The CDR3 region is CSAHRYTEAFF. The CDR3 DNA reads as TGCAGTGCCCACAGGTACACTGAAGCTTTCTTT.

This clone came up a few times. This chain connects TRBV6-1 to TRBJ1-2; 8 bases are shared with TRBD1. The germline CDR1 and CDR2 sequences are MNHNS and SASEGT. The trim removed 5 bases at V and 2 bases at J, leaving 7 bases unmatched. The CDR3 extends over 15 amino acids. The CDR3 sequence is CASSPGQGANYGYTF. The CDR3 nucleotides read TGTGCCAGCAGTCCCGGACAGGGTGCCAACTATGGCTACACCTTC.

Only a few counts were recorded for this clone. This sequence joins TRBV27 and TRBJ2-5, with TRBD1 as a possible D gene (5 bases). CDR3 size: 14 residues. The V and J ends lost 8 bases and 4 bases respectively, with 17 bases between them. Germline CDR1 MNHEY, CDR2 SMNVEV (reference sequence). The CDR3 DNA reads TGTGCCAGCGCAAGCTCAGGGTTCGGAGAGACCCAGTACTTC. Translating it yields CASASSGFGETQYF.

The rearrangement joins TRBV7-2 to TRBJ2-3, with unresolved D. The CDR3 consists of 13 residues. Germline CDR1 SGHTA, CDR2 FQGNSA. V was shortened by 6 bases and J by 1 base, with 8 bases between the two germline ends. Written as DNA, the CDR3 is TGTGCCAGCAGAAATACAGGCACAGATACGCAGTATTTT. It yields the protein CASRNTGTDTQYF. The whole variable domain, remainder taken from reference TRBV7-2 and TRBJ2-3, is GAGVSQSPSNKVTEKGKDVELRCDPISGHTALYWYRQSLGQGLEFLIYFQGNSAPDKSGLPSDRFSAERTGGSVSTLTIQRTQQEDSAVYLCASRNTGTDTQYFGPGTRLTVL.

The V gene is TRBV2, the J gene TRBJ2-5; TRBD1 aligns across 7 bases. With 5 bases clipped from V and 3 bases from J, the junction kept 3 bases outside the gene matches. The CDR3 is 13 residues long. Germline V lookup: CDR1 SNHLY, CDR2 FYNNEI. CDR3 nucleotides: TGTGCCAGCAGTCGTGACAGGGAAGAGACCCAGTACTTC. Translation gives CASSRDREETQYF. Full variable domain (missing parts from reference TRBV2 and TRBJ2-5): EPEVTQTPSHQVTQMGQEVILRCVPISNHLYFYWYRQILGQKVEFLVSFYNNEISEKSEIFDDQFSVERPDGSNFTLKIRSTKLEDSAMYFCASSRDREETQYFGPGTRLLVL.

A remark on this clone: Sequence at one end of the junction differs from germline and may be a read error. This rearrangement joins TRBV10-2 to TRBJ2-5; perhaps TRBD2 as D (5 bases). CDR1 and CDR2 (germline): WSHSY, SAAADI. The CDR3 spans 12 residues. DNA for the CDR3: TGCGCCAGTACCAGAGGAGGAGAGGCCCAGTACTTC. Its protein is CASTRGGEAQYF.

This clone was seen a single time. The genes are TRBV30 and TRBJ1-1; D remains ambiguous. V gave up 3 bases and J gave up 3 bases, with 14 bases separating them. CDR3 length: 14 residues. CDR1 and CDR2 from the germline V gene are GTSNPN and SVGIG (reference sequence). The CDR3 reads CAWRDPTRDTEAFF. Here the CDR3 DNA reads TGTGCCTGGAGGGACCCAACTAGGGACACTGAAGCTTTCTTT.

The DNA of the CDR3 is TGCGCCAGCAGCCAAGTCGTTGGGGGGGGAAGTACTGAAGCTTTCTTT. Amino acids: CASSQVVGGGSTEAFF. The V and J genes are TRBV4-1 and TRBJ1-1, with D perhaps matching TRBD1 (5 bases). This CDR3 has 16 residues. Trimming stripped 1 base from V and 5 bases from J, with 17 bases between. Germline assignment: CDR1 MGHRA and CDR2 YSYEKL.

This clone was found a few times. This chain uses TRBV10-3 with TRBJ1-2; D call uncertain. V lost 9 bases and J 2 bases, leaving 16 bases between the germline ends. The germline gives CDR1 ENHRY, CDR2 SYGVKD. The length of the CDR3 is 14 residues. The chain's CDR3 is CAIANRLSNYGYTF. The DNA for the CDR3 is TGTGCCATTGCGAACCGATTATCCAACTATGGCTACACCTTC.

This sequence joins TRBV5-8 and TRBJ1-2; 9 positions match TRBD1. Trimming cost V 4 bases and J 8 bases; bases outside gene matches: 9. The CDR3 runs 14 residues. From germline, CDR1 is SGHTS and CDR2 YDEGEE. In DNA, the CDR3 is TGTGCCAGCAGCACCAGGGACAGGGCGGTAGGCTACACCTTC. Translated, it gives CASSTRDRAVGYTF.

This clone was observed a few times. The chain combines TRBV10-3 with TRBJ2-1, with TRBD2 matching 11 bases. V shed 4 bases, J shed 9 bases, and the junction held 5 bases outside the gene matches. Germline V CDR1 and CDR2: ENHRY, SYGVKD. The CDR3 is made up of 14 amino acids. CDR3 in DNA: TGTGCCATCAGTGTTAGCGGGGGGGCCGGTGAGCAGTTCTTC. It codes for CAISVSGGAGEQFF.

This rearrangement joins TRBV27 to TRBJ2-7; the D is unclear. The CDR3 is made up of 15 amino acids. Trimming removed 5 bases from V and 2 bases from J, with 16 bases in between. Germline CDR1 MNHEY, CDR2 SMNVEV (reference sequence). CDR3 in DNA: TGTGCCAGCAGTCCCTACTACCAACGGACCTACGAGCAGTACTTC. Its protein is CASSPYYQRTYEQYF.

The rearrangement uses TRBV15 and TRBJ1-1; 7 bases agree with TRBD1. CDR1 LNHNV and CDR2 YYDKDF come from the germline V gene (reference sequence). The junction had 14 bases not matched to a gene; V was cut back by 0 bases and J by 1 base. The CDR3 spans 19 residues. The CDR3 is CATSREGAPWDRANTEAFF. The CDR3 bases are TGTGCCACCAGCAGAGAGGGGGCACCCTGGGACAGAGCGAACACTGAAGCTTTCTTT.

This rearrangement joins TRBV19 to TRBJ1-5; possibly TRBD1 for D (5 bases). The V and J ends lost 10 bases and 2 bases respectively, with 15 bases between them. Germline-derived CDR1 and CDR2 are LNHDA and SQIVND (reference sequence). The CDR3 contains 14 residues. The CDR3 loop reads CATSPGYGNQPQHF. CDR3 in DNA: TGTGCCACCTCACCAGGGTATGGCAATCAGCCCCAGCATTTT.

The chain uses TRBV30 and TRBJ2-5; 9 nucleotides match TRBD2. CDR1 and CDR2 from the germline V gene are GTSNPN and SVGIG (reference sequence). With 8 bases clipped from V and 10 bases from J, the junction kept 14 bases outside the gene matches. This CDR3 is 13 amino acids long. Here the CDR3 DNA reads TGTGCCCGAAATGGCGGGGGGGGGAGGGACCAGTACTTC. Translating it yields CARNGGGGRDQYF.

CDR3 sequence: CAWSRLNQPQHF. CDR3 sequence (DNA): TGTGCCTGGAGCAGGTTAAATCAGCCCCAGCATTTT. V and J are TRBV30 and TRBJ1-5; D unclear. This CDR3 is 12 amino acids long. V shed 3 bases and J shed 4 bases, with 7 bases lying between them. CDR1 is GTSNPN, CDR2 SVGIG, per germline (reference sequence).

The chain couples TRBV30 to TRBJ1-5; 9 nucleotides match TRBD1. Trimming took 2 bases from V and 6 from J; bases not matched to a gene: 5. From germline, CDR1 is GTSNPN and CDR2 SVGIG (reference sequence). CDR3 size: 14 residues. The CDR3 spells CAWSRDRVTQPQHF. As DNA, the CDR3 is TGTGCCTGGAGTAGGGACAGGGTGACTCAGCCCCAGCATTTT.